Listed below are T cell receptor beta chains from one sample, sequenced in a study of T cell responses to AZD1222 COVID-19 vaccine. Profiled with immunoSEQ multiplex PCR; TCRdb holds only in-frame clones, not every one. This sample carries over 130,000 clones, about 90% of them seen once, and the ten largest clones take 4%. The sequencing used peripheral blood, collected 28 days after the second AZD1222 dose. The receptor source for this set is an adult who received the AZD1222 COVID-19 vaccine. CDR3s include the opening cysteine and the closing phenylalanine or tryptophan.

v_gene	j_gene	CDR3aa
TRBV9	TRBJ2-3	CASSAGGLDTQYF
TRBV3-1/TRBV3-2	TRBJ1-1	CARRKGSEVNMNTEAFF
TRBV3-1/TRBV3-2	TRBJ2-2	CASSQDLAGRELFF
TRBV6-2/TRBV6-3	TRBJ2-3	CASSYFDRGTDTQYF
TRBV19	TRBJ1-5	CATSVRGQPQHF
TRBV11-2	TRBJ2-3	CASKSSRGALARPDTQYF
TRBV6-1	TRBJ1-2	CASSEALDSNYGYTF
TRBV7-9	TRBJ1-2	CASSLAIGPAGYTF
TRBV3-1/TRBV3-2	TRBJ2-7	CASSPWIGPNLYEQYF
TRBV5-4	TRBJ1-1	CASRTSERSEAFF
TRBV27	TRBJ1-4	CASRWTVNEKLFF
TRBV27	TRBJ1-2	CASSFGQNYGYTF
TRBV7-3	TRBJ1-1	CASSDSQNTEAFF